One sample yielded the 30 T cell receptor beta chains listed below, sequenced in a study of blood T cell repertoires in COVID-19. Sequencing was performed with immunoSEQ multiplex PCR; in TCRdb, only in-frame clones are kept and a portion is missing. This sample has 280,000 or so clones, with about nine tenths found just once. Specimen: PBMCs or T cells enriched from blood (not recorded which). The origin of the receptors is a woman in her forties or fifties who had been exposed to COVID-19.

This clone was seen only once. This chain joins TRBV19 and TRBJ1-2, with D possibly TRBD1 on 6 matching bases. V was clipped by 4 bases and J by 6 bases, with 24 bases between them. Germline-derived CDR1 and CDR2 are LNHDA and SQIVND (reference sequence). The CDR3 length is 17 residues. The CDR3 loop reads CASSTTSGTLMGDGYTF. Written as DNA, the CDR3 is TGTGCCAGTAGTACGACCTCCGGGACATTAATGGGAGATGGCTACACCTTC.

The CDR3 nucleotides are TGTGCCAGCAGCTTGGTACAGAACTACGAGCAGTACTTC. Translated: CASSLVQNYEQYF. The chain uses TRBV7-2 and TRBJ2-7, with D hard to call. Germline values: CDR1 SGHTA, CDR2 FQGNSA. V lost 3 bases to trimming and J lost 3 bases, with 9 bases between them. The CDR3 has 13 residues.

CDR3 amino acids: CAWSRQGTDGYTF. The CDR3 coding sequence is TGTGCCTGGAGCCGACAGGGGACGGATGGCTACACCTTC. J is TRBJ1-2 and V is TRBV30; 8 positions match TRBD1. Germline-derived CDR1 and CDR2 are GTSNPN and SVGIG (reference sequence). The CDR3 extends over 13 amino acids. V lost 3 bases and J lost 6; bases outside the gene matches: 6.

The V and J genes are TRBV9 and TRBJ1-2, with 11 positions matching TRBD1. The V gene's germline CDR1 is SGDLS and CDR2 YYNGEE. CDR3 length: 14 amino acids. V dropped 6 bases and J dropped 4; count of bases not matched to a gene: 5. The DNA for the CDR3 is TGTGCCAGCACCGAGGGACAGGGGGTCTATGGCTACACCTTC. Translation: CASTEGQGVYGYTF.

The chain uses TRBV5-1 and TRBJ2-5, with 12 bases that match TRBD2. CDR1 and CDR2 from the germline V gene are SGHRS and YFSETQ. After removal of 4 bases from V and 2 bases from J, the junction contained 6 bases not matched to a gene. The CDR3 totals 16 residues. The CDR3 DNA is TGCGCCAGCAGCCCTAGGACTAGCGGGGAGCAAGAGACCCAGTACTTC. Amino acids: CASSPRTSGEQETQYF. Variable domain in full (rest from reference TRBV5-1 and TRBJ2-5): KAGVTQTPRYLIKTRGQQVTLSCSPISGHRSVSWYQQTPGQGLQFLFEYFSETQRNKGNFPGRFSGRQFSNSRSEMNVSTLELGDSALYLCASSPRTSGEQETQYFGPGTRLLVL.

This CDR3 is CATSRSPSVVGGINTGELFF. In nucleotides, the CDR3 is TGTGCCACCAGCAGAAGCCCTTCCGTGGTAGGGGGCATAAACACCGGGGAGCTGTTTTTT. J is TRBJ2-2 and V is TRBV15, with 7 bases aligning to TRBD1. CDR3 length: 20 residues. Germline CDR1 is LNHNV and CDR2 is YYDKDF (reference sequence). V was clipped by 2 bases and J by 2 bases; unmatched bases: 17.

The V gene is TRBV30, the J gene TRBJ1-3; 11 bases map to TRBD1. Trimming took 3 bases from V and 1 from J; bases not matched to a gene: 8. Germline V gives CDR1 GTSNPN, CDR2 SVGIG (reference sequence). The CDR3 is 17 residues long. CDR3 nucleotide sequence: TGTGCCTGGAGCTCGGGACAGGGGGTCGGTTCTGGAAACACCATATATTTT. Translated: CAWSSGQGVGSGNTIYF.

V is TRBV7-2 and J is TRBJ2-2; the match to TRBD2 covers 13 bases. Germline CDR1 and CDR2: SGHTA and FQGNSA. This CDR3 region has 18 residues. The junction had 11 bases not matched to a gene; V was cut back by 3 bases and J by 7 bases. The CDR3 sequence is CASSLELAGGLRYGELFF. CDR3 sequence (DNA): TGTGCCAGCAGCTTGGAACTAGCGGGGGGGCTACGTTACGGGGAGCTGTTTTTT.

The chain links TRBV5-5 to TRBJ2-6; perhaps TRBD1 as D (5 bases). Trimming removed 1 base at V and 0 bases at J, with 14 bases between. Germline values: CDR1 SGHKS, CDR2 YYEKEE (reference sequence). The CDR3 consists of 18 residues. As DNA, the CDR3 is TGTGCCAGCAGCTTGAGGACATCTCCCCTCTCTGGGGCCAACGTCCTGACTTTC. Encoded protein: CASSLRTSPLSGANVLTF.

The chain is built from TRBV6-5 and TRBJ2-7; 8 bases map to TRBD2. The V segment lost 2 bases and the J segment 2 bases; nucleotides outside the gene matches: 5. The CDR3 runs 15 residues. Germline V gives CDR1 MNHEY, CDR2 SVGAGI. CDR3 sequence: CASSYRKRGPYEQYF. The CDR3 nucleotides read TGTGCCAGCAGTTACCGGAAGCGGGGGCCCTACGAGCAGTACTTC.

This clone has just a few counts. In DNA, the CDR3 is TGTGCCAGCGCCCAGCCGACAGGGGCGAATGTGAACACTGAAGCTTTCTTT. Translating it yields CASAQPTGANVNTEAFF. The chain couples TRBV28 to TRBJ1-1, with 8 bases matching TRBD1. CDR1 and CDR2 from the germline V gene are MDHEN and SYDVKM. CDR3 length: 17 residues. Trimming cost V 8 bases and J 0 bases; bases outside gene matches: 14.

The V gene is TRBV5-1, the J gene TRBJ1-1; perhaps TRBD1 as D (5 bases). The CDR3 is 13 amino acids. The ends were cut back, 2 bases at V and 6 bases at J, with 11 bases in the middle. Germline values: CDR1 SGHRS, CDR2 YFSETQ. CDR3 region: CASSLGVSAEAFF. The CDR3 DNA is TGCGCCAGCAGCTTAGGGGTCTCGGCTGAAGCTTTCTTT.

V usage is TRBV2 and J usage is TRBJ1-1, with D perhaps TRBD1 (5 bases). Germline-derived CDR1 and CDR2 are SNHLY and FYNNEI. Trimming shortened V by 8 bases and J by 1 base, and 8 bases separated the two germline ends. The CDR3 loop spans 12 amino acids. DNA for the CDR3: TGTGCCAGCCGGGGGGGGAACACTGAAGCTTTCTTT. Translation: CASRGGNTEAFF. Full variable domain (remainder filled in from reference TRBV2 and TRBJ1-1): EPEVTQTPSHQVTQMGQEVILRCVPISNHLYFYWYRQILGQKVEFLVSFYNNEISEKSEIFDDQFSVERPDGSNFTLKIRSTKLEDSAMYFCASRGGNTEAFFGQGTRLTVV.

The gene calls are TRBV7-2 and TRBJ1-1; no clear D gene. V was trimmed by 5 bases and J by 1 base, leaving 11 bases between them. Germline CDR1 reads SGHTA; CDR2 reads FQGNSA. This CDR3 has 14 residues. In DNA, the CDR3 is TGTGCCAGCAGCCCCCTCTTTTCGAACACTGAAGCTTTCTTT. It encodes CASSPLFSNTEAFF.

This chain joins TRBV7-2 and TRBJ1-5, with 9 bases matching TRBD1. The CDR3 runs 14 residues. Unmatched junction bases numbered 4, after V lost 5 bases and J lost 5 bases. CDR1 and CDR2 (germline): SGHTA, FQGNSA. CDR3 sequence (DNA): TGTGCCAGCAGCCAAAGGACAGGGGATCAGCCCCAGCATTTT. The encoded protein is CASSQRTGDQPQHF.

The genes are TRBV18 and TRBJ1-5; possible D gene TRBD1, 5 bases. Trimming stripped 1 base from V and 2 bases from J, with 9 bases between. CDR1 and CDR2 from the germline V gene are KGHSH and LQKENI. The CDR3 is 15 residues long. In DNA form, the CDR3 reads TGTGCCAGCTCACCACGACAGTCGGGCAATCAGCCCCAGCATTTT. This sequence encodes CASSPRQSGNQPQHF.

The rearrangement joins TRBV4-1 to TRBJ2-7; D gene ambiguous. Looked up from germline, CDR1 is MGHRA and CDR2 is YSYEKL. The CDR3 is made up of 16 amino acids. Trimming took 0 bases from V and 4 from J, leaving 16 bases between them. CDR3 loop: CASSQEPGFGPYEQYF. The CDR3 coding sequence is TGCGCCAGCAGCCAAGAACCCGGGTTTGGTCCGTACGAGCAGTACTTC.

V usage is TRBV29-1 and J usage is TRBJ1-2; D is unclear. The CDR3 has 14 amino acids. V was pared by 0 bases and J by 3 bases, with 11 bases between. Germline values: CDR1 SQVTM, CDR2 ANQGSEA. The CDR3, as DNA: TGCAGCGTTGAAGACCCGGACGGGGACTATGGCTACACCTTC. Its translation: CSVEDPDGDYGYTF.

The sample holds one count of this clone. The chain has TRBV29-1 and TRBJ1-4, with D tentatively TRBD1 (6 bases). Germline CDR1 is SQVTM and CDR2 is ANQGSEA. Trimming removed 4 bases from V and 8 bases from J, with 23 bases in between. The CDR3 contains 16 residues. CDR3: CSVASMDRKGGEKLFF. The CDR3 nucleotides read TGCAGCGTTGCGTCTATGGACAGAAAGGGCGGAGAAAAACTGTTTTTT.

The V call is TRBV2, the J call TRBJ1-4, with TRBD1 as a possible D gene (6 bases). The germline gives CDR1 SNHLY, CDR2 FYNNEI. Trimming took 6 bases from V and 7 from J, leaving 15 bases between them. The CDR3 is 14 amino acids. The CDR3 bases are TGTGCCAGCAGGAAAGGGGGGGCCGCTGAAAAACTGTTTTTT. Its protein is CASRKGGAAEKLFF.

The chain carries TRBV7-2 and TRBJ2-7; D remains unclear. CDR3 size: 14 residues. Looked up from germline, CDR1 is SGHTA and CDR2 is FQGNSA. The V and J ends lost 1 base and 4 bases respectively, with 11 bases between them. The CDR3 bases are TGTGCCAGCAGCTTAGTTGGCACCAAATACGAGCAGTACTTC. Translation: CASSLVGTKYEQYF.

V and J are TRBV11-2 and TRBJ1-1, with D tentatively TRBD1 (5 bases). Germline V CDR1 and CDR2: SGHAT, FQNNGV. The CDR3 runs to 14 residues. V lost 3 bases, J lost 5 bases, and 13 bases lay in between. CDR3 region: CASSLSGLLTEAFF. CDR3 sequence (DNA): TGTGCCAGCAGCTTGTCGGGACTCCTGACTGAAGCTTTCTTT.

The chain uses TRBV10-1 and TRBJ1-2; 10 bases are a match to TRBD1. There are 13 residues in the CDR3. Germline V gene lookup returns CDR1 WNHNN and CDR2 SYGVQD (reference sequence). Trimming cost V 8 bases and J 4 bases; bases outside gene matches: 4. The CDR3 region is CASVWTGGYGYTF. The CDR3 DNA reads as TGCGCCAGCGTGTGGACAGGGGGCTATGGCTACACCTTC.

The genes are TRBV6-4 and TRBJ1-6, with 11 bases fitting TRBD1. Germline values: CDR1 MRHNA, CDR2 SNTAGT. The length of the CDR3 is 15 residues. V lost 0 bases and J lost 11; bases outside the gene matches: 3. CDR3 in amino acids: CASSDSGTGGTPLHF. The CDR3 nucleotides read TGTGCCAGCAGTGACTCGGGGACAGGGGGGACACCCCTCCACTTT.

This chain's CDR3 is CSVTGTGSNYGYTF. CDR3 nucleotides: TGCAGCGTAACCGGGACAGGGAGCAACTATGGCTACACCTTC. The V and J genes are TRBV29-1 and TRBJ1-2, with 9 positions matching TRBD1. The germline V gene has CDR1 SQVTM and CDR2 ANQGSEA. The V and J ends lost 6 bases and 2 bases, in that order; junction bases with no gene match: 7. This CDR3 region has 14 residues.

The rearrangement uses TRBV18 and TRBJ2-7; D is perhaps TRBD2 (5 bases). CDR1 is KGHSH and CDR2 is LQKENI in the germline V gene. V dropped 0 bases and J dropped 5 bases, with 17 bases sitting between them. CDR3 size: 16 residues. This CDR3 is CASSPPGNERGNEQYF. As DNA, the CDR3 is TGTGCCAGCTCACCACCCGGGAATGAGAGAGGGAACGAGCAGTACTTC.

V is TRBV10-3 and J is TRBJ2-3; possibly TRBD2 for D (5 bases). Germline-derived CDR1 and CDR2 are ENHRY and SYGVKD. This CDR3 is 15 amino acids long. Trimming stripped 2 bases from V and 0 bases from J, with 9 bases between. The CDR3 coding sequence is TGTGCCATCAGTGAGACTAGGCTAAGCACAGATACGCAGTATTTT. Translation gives CAISETRLSTDTQYF.

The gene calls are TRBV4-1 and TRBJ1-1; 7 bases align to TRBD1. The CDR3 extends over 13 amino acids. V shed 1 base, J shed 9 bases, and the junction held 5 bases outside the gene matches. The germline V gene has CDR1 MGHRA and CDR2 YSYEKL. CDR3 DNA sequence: TGCGCCAGCAGCCAAGTAGGGACAGACAAAGCTTTCTTT. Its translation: CASSQVGTDKAFF.

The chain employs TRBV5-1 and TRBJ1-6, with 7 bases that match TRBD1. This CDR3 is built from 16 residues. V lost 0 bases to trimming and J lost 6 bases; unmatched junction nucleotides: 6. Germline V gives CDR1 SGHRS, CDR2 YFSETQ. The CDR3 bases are TGCGCCAGCAGCTTGGCCGAAGGGACAGCTAATTCACCCCTCCACTTT. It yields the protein CASSLAEGTANSPLHF.

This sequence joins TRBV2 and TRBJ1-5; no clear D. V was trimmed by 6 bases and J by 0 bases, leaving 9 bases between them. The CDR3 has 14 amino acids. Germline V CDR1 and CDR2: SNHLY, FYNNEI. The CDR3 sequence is CASRDDISNQPQHF. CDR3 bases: TGTGCCAGCAGAGACGACATTAGCAATCAGCCCCAGCATTTT.